Each of the 18 T cell receptor beta chains below was sequenced from the same sample in a study of blood T cell repertoires in COVID-19. Repertoires were generated with immunoSEQ multiplex PCR, while TCRdb's copy carries only in-frame clones and drops some. The repertoire includes about 94,000 clones, 75% to 85% of them detected once, and around 20% sits in the top ten. The specimen sequenced was peripheral blood. The source of these receptors is a human donor in a cohort sampled during active COVID-19.

This sequence joins TRBV7-3 and TRBJ2-3; 11 nucleotides line up with TRBD2. The CDR3 runs to 15 residues. V was clipped by 6 bases and J by 2 bases; unmatched bases: 4. Germline V lookup: CDR1 SGHTA, CDR2 FQGTGA. The CDR3 DNA sequence: TGTGCCAGCAGACTAGCGGGAGTAGCCACAGATACGCAGTATTTT. This gives the protein CASRLAGVATDTQYF. Filled out from reference TRBV7-3 and TRBJ2-3, the complete variable domain reads GAGVSQTPSNKVTEKGKYVELRCDPISGHTALYWYRQSLGQGPEFLIYFQGTGAADDSGLPNDRFFAVRPEGSVSTLKIQRTERGDSAVYLCASRLAGVATDTQYFGPGTRLTVL.

This clone was observed a few times. The V and J genes are TRBV18 and TRBJ2-6; no firm D call. The CDR3 covers 17 residues. The germline CDR1 and CDR2 sequences are KGHSH and LQKENI. V was cut by 2 bases and J by 0 bases, with 11 bases left in between. The CDR3 DNA sequence: TGTGCCAGCTCACCAACGAGCGTCTACTCTGGGGCCAACGTCCTGACTTTC. Protein sequence: CASSPTSVYSGANVLTF.

The rearrangement uses TRBV7-2 and TRBJ1-2; D unresolved. This CDR3 is built from 14 residues. The germline CDR1 and CDR2 sequences are SGHTA and FQGNSA. V was trimmed by 5 bases and J by 1 base, leaving 11 bases between them. The CDR3 loop is CASSPRRGNYGYTF. The CDR3 DNA sequence: TGTGCCAGCAGCCCCAGACGGGGTAACTATGGCTACACCTTC.

This sequence joins TRBV29-1 and TRBJ2-2; 10 bases agree with TRBD2. CDR3 length: 14 amino acids. Germline CDR1 and CDR2: SQVTM and ANQGSEA. Germline trimming cut 4 bases from V and 1 base from J; bases unmatched to any gene: 0. CDR3 sequence reads: CSVGTSGNTGELFF. The CDR3 nucleotides are TGCAGCGTTGGGACTAGCGGGAACACCGGGGAGCTGTTTTTT.

This chain links TRBV19 with TRBJ2-1; 7 positions agree with TRBD2. V shed 2 bases, J shed 8 bases, and the junction held 9 bases outside the gene matches. Germline V gives CDR1 LNHDA, CDR2 SQIVND (reference sequence). CDR3 length: 15 amino acids. In nucleotides, the CDR3 is TGTGCCAGTAGTATAATGGGCGGGAGAGGATATGAGCAGTTCTTC. Protein product: CASSIMGGRGYEQFF.

The V gene is TRBV19, the J gene TRBJ1-1; D is unclear. V was pared by 7 bases and J by 7 bases, with 10 bases between. CDR1 LNHDA and CDR2 SQIVND come from the germline V gene (reference sequence). The CDR3 totals 11 residues. CDR3 in amino acids: CASKLANEAFF. DNA of the CDR3: TGTGCCAGTAAGTTAGCCAATGAAGCTTTCTTT.

This clone was picked up one time. The chain links TRBV7-2 to TRBJ2-2; 7 bases are shared with TRBD2. The CDR3 sequence is 17 residues long. The germline CDR1 and CDR2 sequences are SGHTA and FQGNSA. The V gene end was trimmed by 5 bases and the J gene end by 5 bases; junction bases not matched to a gene: 14. The CDR3 DNA sequence: TGTGCCAGCAGCCCGTTTACTAGCGCCCGGGGGACCGGGGAGCTGTTTTTT. As protein: CASSPFTSARGTGELFF.

This chain joins TRBV30 and TRBJ2-7; 8 bases fit TRBD2. From germline, CDR1 is GTSNPN and CDR2 SVGIG (reference sequence). There are 14 residues in the CDR3. Trimming cost V 6 bases and J 2 bases; bases outside gene matches: 9. The CDR3 coding sequence is TGTGCCTGCCCCCGGGGGGGGACCACCTACGAGCAGTACTTC. Protein sequence: CACPRGGTTYEQYF.

The chain joins TRBV6-5 to TRBJ2-5, with 9 bases fitting TRBD2. Trimming at V came to 11 bases and at J to 5 bases, leaving 12 bases not matched to a gene. The CDR3 runs to 14 residues. CDR1 MNHEY and CDR2 SVGAGI come from the germline V gene. The CDR3 DNA reads TGTGCCTGCGGAGGCGGGAGGGCCCGCGAGACCCAGTACTTC. Translation: CACGGGRARETQYF.

The V gene is TRBV18, the J gene TRBJ2-7; 7 bases map to TRBD1. Germline V lookup: CDR1 KGHSH, CDR2 LQKENI. This CDR3 is 15 amino acids long. With 1 base clipped from V and 4 bases from J, the junction kept 7 bases outside the gene matches. The CDR3 spells CASSPRPRQGYEQYF. The CDR3 region has the DNA TGTGCCAGCTCACCACGTCCGAGACAGGGTTACGAGCAGTACTTC.

V is TRBV6-1 and J is TRBJ1-1; possibly TRBD1 for D (5 bases). The CDR3 length is 13 residues. The V gene's germline CDR1 is MNHNS and CDR2 SASEGT. Trimming left V 1 base short and J 10 bases short, with 13 bases between. In DNA form, the CDR3 reads TGTGCCAGCAGTGAAGAGGGGTCCAACCGAGCTTTCTTT. Its translation is CASSEEGSNRAFF.

The chain carries TRBV5-1 and TRBJ1-4; D unclear. V gave up 3 bases and J gave up 0 bases, with 12 bases separating them. CDR1 SGHRS and CDR2 YFSETQ come from the germline V gene. The CDR3 is 16 residues long. The chain's CDR3 is CASSSGVGATNEKLFF. The CDR3, as DNA: TGCGCCAGCAGCTCGGGAGTTGGCGCAACTAATGAAAAACTGTTTTTT.

This chain connects TRBV29-1 to TRBJ2-1; 9 nucleotides line up with TRBD1. After removal of 7 bases from V and 1 base from J, the junction contained 5 bases not matched to a gene. The CDR3 runs 14 residues. CDR1 and CDR2 from the germline V gene are SQVTM and ANQGSEA. CDR3 nucleotide sequence: TGCAGCGGTAACAGGGGGCGATCCTACAATGAGCAGTTCTTC. Translated, it gives CSGNRGRSYNEQFF.

This rearrangement joins TRBV30 to TRBJ2-3; weak D call: TRBD2 (5 bases). Germline CDR1 is GTSNPN and CDR2 is SVGIG (reference sequence). The CDR3 covers 12 residues. The ends were cut back, 4 bases at V and 10 bases at J, with 15 bases in the middle. The CDR3 DNA sequence: TGTGCCTGGACCACGGCCGACTATGCGCAGTATTTT. Amino acid sequence: CAWTTADYAQYF.

J is TRBJ2-2 and V is TRBV19; 8 bases fit TRBD1. The CDR3 runs to 15 residues. V lost 7 bases, J lost 6 bases, and 10 bases stayed unmatched. From germline, CDR1 is LNHDA and CDR2 SQIVND (reference sequence). The CDR3 DNA reads TGTGCCAGTACTCATAGGACAGGGCCGGCCGGGGAGCTGTTTTTT. It specifies CASTHRTGPAGELFF.

V and J are TRBV5-1 and TRBJ2-1; TRBD2 matches at 11 bases. The V gene end was trimmed by 2 bases and the J gene end by 8 bases; junction bases not matched to a gene: 3. This CDR3 contains 14 residues. The germline V gene encodes CDR1 SGHRS and CDR2 YFSETQ. The CDR3 DNA is TGCGCCAGCAGCTTAACTAGCGGGAGATATGAGCAGTTCTTC. Translated, it gives CASSLTSGRYEQFF.

For the CDR3, the DNA is TGTGCCTGGACCAAGGGGGGGCCTGGGGCCAACGTCCTGACTTTC. Its protein is CAWTKGGPGANVLTF. This chain joins TRBV30 and TRBJ2-6; maybe TRBD2 (7 bases). In germline, CDR1 is GTSNPN, CDR2 SVGIG (reference sequence). Deletions cut 4 bases from V and 2 bases from J, with 12 bases between. The CDR3 totals 15 residues.

This rearrangement joins TRBV5-6 to TRBJ2-7; tentative D call: TRBD2 (6 bases). Deletions cut 2 bases from V and 1 base from J, with 13 bases between. The CDR3 spans 15 residues. Per germline, CDR1 SGHDT and CDR2 YYEEEE. The CDR3, as DNA: TGTGCCAGCAGCTTAGGAGGGCTTAGGTCCTACGAGCAGTACTTC. The encoded protein is CASSLGGLRSYEQYF. The variable domain in full, with the rest retrieved from reference TRBV5-6 and TRBJ2-7, is DAGVTQSPTHLIKTRGQQVTLRCSPKSGHDTVSWYQQALGQGPQFIFQYYEEEERQRGNFPDRFSGHQFPNYSSELNVNALLLGDSALYLCASSLGGLRSYEQYFGPGTRLTVT.